The entry below gives a single TCR beta chain sequence along with its context. This record belongs to a study of blood T cell repertoires in COVID-19. Study-wide background: T cells, B-cell-depleted T cells, or PBMCs provided the cDNA or gDNA that served as material.

In the source study's methods: Estimation of nucleated cell counts relied on the amplification of reference gene primers. The data were produced by immunoSEQ multiplex PCR, yet TCRdb's version contains in-frame clones alone and is incomplete. The V and J calls and clone size come from that table; D and trimming were worked out from the DNA. The sample yields some 330,000 clones, around 86% seen once. Researchers sorted participants into cohorts using their self-reported clinical history. The sequence derives from a woman in her forties or fifties who had recovered from COVID-19. What was sequenced was PBMCs or T cells enriched from blood (not recorded which).

CDR3 residues: CASSSDRDYGYTF. The CDR3 DNA sequence: TGTGCCAGCAGCTCAGACAGGGACTATGGCTACACCTTC. The chain joins TRBV7-6 to TRBJ1-2, with 7 nucleotides matching TRBD1. This CDR3 is built from 13 residues. Germline CDR1 SGHVS, CDR2 FNYEAQ. V dropped 4 bases and J dropped 3; count of bases not matched to a gene: 2. Supplemented by reference TRBV7-6 and TRBJ1-2, the full variable domain reads GAGVSQSPRYKVTKRGQDVALRCDPISGHVSLYWYRQALGQGPEFLTYFNYEAQQDKSGLPNDRFSAERPEGSISTLTIQRTEQRDSAMYRCASSSDRDYGYTFGSGTRLTVV.